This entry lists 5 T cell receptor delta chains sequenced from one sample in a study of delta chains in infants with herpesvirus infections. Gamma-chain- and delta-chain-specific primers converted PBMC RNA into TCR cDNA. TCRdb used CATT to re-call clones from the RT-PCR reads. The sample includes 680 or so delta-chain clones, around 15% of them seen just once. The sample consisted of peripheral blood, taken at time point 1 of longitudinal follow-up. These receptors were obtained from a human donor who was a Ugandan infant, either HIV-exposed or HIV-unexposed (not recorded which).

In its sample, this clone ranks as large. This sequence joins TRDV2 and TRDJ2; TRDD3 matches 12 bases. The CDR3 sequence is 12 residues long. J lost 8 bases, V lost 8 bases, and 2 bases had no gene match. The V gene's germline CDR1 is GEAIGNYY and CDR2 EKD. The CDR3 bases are TGTGCCTTTACTGGGGGATACGCACAACTCTTCTTT. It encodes CAFTGGYAQLFF.

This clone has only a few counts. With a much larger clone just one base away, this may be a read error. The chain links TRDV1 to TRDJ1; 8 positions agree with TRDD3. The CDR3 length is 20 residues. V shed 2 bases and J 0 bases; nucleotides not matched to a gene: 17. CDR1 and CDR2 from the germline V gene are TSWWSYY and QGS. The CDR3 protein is CALGEKGDGLGAMYTDKLIF. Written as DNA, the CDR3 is TGTGCTCTTGGGGAAAAAGGGGATGGACTGGGGGCCATGTACACCGATAAACTCATCTTT.

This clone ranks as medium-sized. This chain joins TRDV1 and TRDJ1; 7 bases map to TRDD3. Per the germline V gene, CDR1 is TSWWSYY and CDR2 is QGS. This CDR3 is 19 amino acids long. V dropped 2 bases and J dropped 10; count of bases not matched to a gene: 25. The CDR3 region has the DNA TGTGCTCTTGGGGAAGAAAATCAAGGGGATATCACTACGAGGCAGAGACTCATCTTT. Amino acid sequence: CALGEENQGDITTRQRLIF.

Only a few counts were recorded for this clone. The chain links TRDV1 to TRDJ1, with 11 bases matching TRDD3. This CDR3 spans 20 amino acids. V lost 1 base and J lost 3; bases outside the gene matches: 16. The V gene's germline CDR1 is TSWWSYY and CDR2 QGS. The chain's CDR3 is CALGEPFKAGGYRYADKLIF. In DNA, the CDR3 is TGTGCTCTTGGGGAACCCTTCAAGGCTGGGGGATACCGGTACGCCGATAAACTCATCTTT.

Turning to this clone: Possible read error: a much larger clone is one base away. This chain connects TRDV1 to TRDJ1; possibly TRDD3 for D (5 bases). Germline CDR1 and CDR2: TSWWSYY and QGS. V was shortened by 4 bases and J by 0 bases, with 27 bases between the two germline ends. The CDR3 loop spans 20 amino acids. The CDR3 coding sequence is TGTGCTCTTGGGGGACCATTCCCCCACAACGATACTCCTTACACCGATAAACTCATCTTT. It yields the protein CALGGPFPHNDTPYTDKLIF.